This paragraph reports one TCR beta chain. These data belong to a study of shared clonotypes between healthy human individuals. TCRdb's copy holds only in-frame clones and misses some; the assay was immunoSEQ multiplex PCR. The profile shows 550,000 to 850,000 clones, 74% of them singletons. The germline V gene has CDR1 DFQATT and CDR2 SNEGSKA (reference sequence). Trimming cost V 6 bases and J 12 bases; bases outside gene matches: 8. This CDR3 spans 11 amino acids. The chain recombines TRBV20-1 with TRBJ2-1; 7 bases are a match to TRBD1. The sample was memory CD4+ T cells sorted from blood. Subset here: CD45RA-negative fraction. This clonotype was sampled from a woman aged 25 to 39 in good health. The CDR3 protein is CSASDRVWQFF. DNA for the CDR3: TGCAGTGCCTCCGACAGGGTATGGCAGTTCTTC.